A selection of T cell receptor beta chains follows, all from one sample in a study of regulatory T cells. TCRdb's copy holds only in-frame clones and misses some; the assay was immunoSEQ multiplex PCR. In the table there are some 20,000 clones, 70% to 90% of which are singletons. Sequenced material: conventional CD4+ T cells sorted from blood. The receptors were sampled from a child aged 5-17 years with CD3G deficiency. Both conserved end residues are part of each CDR3. The D gene is left open where the match is weak. The listing skips clone size in some rows; elsewhere it reads once, few, many or a size class.

cdr3_nt	cdr3_aa	v_call	d_call	j_call	clone_size
TGTGCCAGCAGCTTAGGGCCCGACAGGGGGGCCTACGAGCAGTACTTC	CASSLGPDRGAYEQYF	TRBV11-3	TRBD1	TRBJ2-7	NA
TGTGCCAGCAGCGCCTCACGCGAGCAGTACTTC	CASSASREQYF	TRBV6-1	NA	TRBJ2-7	NA
TGTGCCAGCAGCCCAATCCGTGCGGGGACCTACGAGCAGTACTTC	CASSPIRAGTYEQYF	TRBV11-2	NA	TRBJ2-7	NA
TGTGCCAGCAGCGAGCAGGGGGACAACTACGAGCAGTACTTC	CASSEQGDNYEQYF	TRBV6-1	TRBD1	TRBJ2-7	NA
TGTGCCAGCAGTATAGGGACAGGGGGTGCCTACGAGCAGTACTTC	CASSIGTGGAYEQYF	TRBV6-1	TRBD1	TRBJ2-7	NA
TGTGCCAGCAGCTTAGTCTCCTCTGTCAATGAGCAGTTCTTC	CASSLVSSVNEQFF	TRBV7-8	NA	TRBJ2-1	once
TGCGCCAGCAGCCCTAGAATCTCTGGGGCCAACGTCCTGACTTTC	CASSPRISGANVLTF	TRBV4-1	NA	TRBJ2-6	NA
TGTGCCAGCAGCCCAACAGGACTAGCGCGCTACACAGATACGCAGTATTTT	CASSPTGLARYTDTQYF	TRBV11-2	TRBD2	TRBJ2-3	NA
TGTGCCATCAGTGAGGTGGGGACTAGCGCAACCTACGAGCAGTACTTC	CAISEVGTSATYEQYF	TRBV10-3	TRBD2	TRBJ2-7	NA
NA	CASSFLADPYEQYF	TRBV28	NA	TRBJ2-7	NA
TGTGCCAGCAGTTTTGGGGCCACAGGGGTGCCGAATGAAAAACTGTTTTTT	CASSFGATGVPNEKLFF	TRBV28	TRBD1	TRBJ1-4	once
TGTGCCAGCTTAGCGGCTAGCCGAGCCGGGGAGCTGTTTTTT	CASLAASRAGELFF	TRBV6-1	NA	TRBJ2-2	few
TGTGCCAGCAGTTTTGGGGGCCCGCTAGCCAAAAACATTCAGTACTTC	CASSFGGPLAKNIQYF	TRBV28	NA	TRBJ2-4	NA
TGCGCCAGCAGCTTGGCGGGCGGAGCCTACGAGCAGTACTTC	CASSLAGGAYEQYF	TRBV5-1	NA	TRBJ2-7	once
TGTGCCAGCAGGCGACTAGCGGGAGGGGGGACCCAGTACTTC	CASRRLAGGGTQYF	TRBV27	TRBD2	TRBJ2-5	NA
TGTGCCAGCAGTCCCGCCCGGCGGTCTCTTTCCTACGAGCAGTACTTC	CASSPARRSLSYEQYF	TRBV28	NA	TRBJ2-7	NA
TGTGCCAGCAGTGAAGCGCTTCGAGGCTACGAGCAGTACTTC	CASSEALRGYEQYF	TRBV6-1	NA	TRBJ2-7	NA
TGTGCCAGCAGATTTACCGGGACATCGAGCGGCTACACCTTC	CASRFTGTSSGYTF	TRBV6-1	NA	TRBJ1-2	NA
TGTGCCAGCAGCCCGGGAGGAGGTACCGGGGAGCTGTTTTTT	CASSPGGGTGELFF	TRBV7-8	TRBD2	TRBJ2-2	NA
TGTGCCAGCAGCTTAGCGCGGGGACCCTACGAGCAGTACTTC	CASSLARGPYEQYF	TRBV7-2	NA	TRBJ2-7	NA
TGTGCCAGCAGTTACGGGTATAACACTGAAGCTTTCTTT	CASSYGYNTEAFF	TRBV6-5	NA	TRBJ1-1	NA
TGCGCCAGCTCCCCGGGACTAGCGGTCACCGGGGAGCTGTTTTTT	CASSPGLAVTGELFF	TRBV5-1	TRBD2	TRBJ2-2	NA
TGTGCCAGCAGGAAATATGGCTTAGGACAGGCCCTGGGTGAGCAGTTCTTC	CASRKYGLGQALGEQFF	TRBV28	TRBD1	TRBJ2-1	NA
TGTGCCAGCAGTCGGTCTAACTATGGCTACACCTTC	CASSRSNYGYTF	TRBV6-1	NA	TRBJ1-2	NA
TGTGCCAGCAAGGGGGCCCTCTACAATGAGCAGTTCTTC	CASKGALYNEQFF	TRBV6-1	TRBD1	TRBJ2-1	NA
TGCGCCAGCAGCTTGGTGACAGGGGGCGTCGAGTTCTTC	CASSLVTGGVEFF	TRBV5-1	TRBD1	TRBJ2-1	NA
TGTGCCAGCACCCTATCTGGGGAGGGGGCGGATACGCAGTATTTT	CASTLSGEGADTQYF	TRBV21-1	NA	TRBJ2-3	once
TGTGCCAGTATGGGGAACATTAACACCGGGGAGCTGTTTTTT	CASMGNINTGELFF	TRBV19	NA	TRBJ2-2	once
TGTGCCAGCAGTGAATTTCCTAAGGCGACAGGTTATTCTGGAAACACCATATATTTT	CASSEFPKATGYSGNTIYF	TRBV6-1	NA	TRBJ1-3	few
TGTGCCGGCAGCGTTTCCAGGACAGGGACCTATGGCTACACCTTC	CAGSVSRTGTYGYTF	TRBV6-1	TRBD1	TRBJ1-2	NA